This paragraph covers one T cell receptor (beta chain) sequence. Antigen specificity is unknown. The listed genes are named as in mouse. The read ends 1 residue early relative to the CDR3; the germline J gene fills the gap. The source of the sample is a study of tissue T cells after allogeneic stem cell transplantation. Study conclusions and caveats: Anatomically similar tissues had similar TCR repertoires within each patient. Blood and spleen captured only part of the tissue TCR repertoire. Motif-based clustering found tissue-specific repertoire signatures shared across patients, though few clones were shared.

TCRbeta CDR3 was sequenced at survey depth with template counts. Profiling relied on immunoSEQ multiplex PCR, and the TCRdb table lists in-frame clones only, not all of them. The sample shows roughly 50,000 clones, around 69% of them seen only once. Deletions cut 2 bases from V and 0 bases from J, with 3 bases between. The V gene's germline CDR1 is SGHND and CDR2 FRSKSL. This CDR3 region has 13 residues. The clonotype was recovered from a pool of C57BL/6 mice in good health. The sequenced sample consisted of sorted cells pooled from one or two spleens. V and J are TRBV15 and TRBJ2-5; no clear D gene. The CDR3 sequence: CASSLSNQDTQYF. The sequenced part of the CDR3 DNA is TGTGCCAGCAGTTTAAGTAACCAAGACACCCAGTAC.